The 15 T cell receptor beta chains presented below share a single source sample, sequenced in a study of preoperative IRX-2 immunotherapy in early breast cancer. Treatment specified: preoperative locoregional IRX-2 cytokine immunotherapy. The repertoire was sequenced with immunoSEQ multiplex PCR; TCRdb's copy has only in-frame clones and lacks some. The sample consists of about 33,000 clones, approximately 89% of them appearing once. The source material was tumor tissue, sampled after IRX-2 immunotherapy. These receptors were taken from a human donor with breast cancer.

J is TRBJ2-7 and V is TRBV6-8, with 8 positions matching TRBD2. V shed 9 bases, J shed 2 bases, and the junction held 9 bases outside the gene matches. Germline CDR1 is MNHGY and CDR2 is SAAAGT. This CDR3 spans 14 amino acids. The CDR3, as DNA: TGTGCCAGTAGCTCCCGAGCGGGAGCCTACGAGCAGTACTTC. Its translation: CASSSRAGAYEQYF.

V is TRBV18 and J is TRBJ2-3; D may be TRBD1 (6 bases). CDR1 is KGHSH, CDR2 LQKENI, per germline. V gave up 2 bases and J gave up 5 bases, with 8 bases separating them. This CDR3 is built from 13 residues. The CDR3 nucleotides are TGTGCCAGCTCACCAACAGGGATAGATACGCAGTATTTT. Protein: CASSPTGIDTQYF.

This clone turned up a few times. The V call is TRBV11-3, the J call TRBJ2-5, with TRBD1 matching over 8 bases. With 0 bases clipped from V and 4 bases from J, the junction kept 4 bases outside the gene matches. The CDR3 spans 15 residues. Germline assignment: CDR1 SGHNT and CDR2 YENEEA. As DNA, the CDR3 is TGTGCCAGCAGCTTAGACCAGGGGGCGCGAGAGACCCAGTACTTC. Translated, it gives CASSLDQGARETQYF.

The CDR3 loop is CASTGMNTEAFF. CDR3 DNA sequence: TGTGCCAGCACAGGGATGAACACTGAAGCTTTCTTT. The V gene is TRBV6-8, the J gene TRBJ1-1; D is possibly TRBD1 (5 bases). In germline, CDR1 is MNHGY, CDR2 SAAAGT. The CDR3 totals 12 residues. Trimming cost V 7 bases and J 0 bases, with 6 bases left between them.

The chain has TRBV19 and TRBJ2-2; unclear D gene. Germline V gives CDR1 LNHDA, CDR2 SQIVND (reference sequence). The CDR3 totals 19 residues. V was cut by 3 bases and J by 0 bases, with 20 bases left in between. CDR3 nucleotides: TGTGCCAGTAGTATCAAAACGACGGCGTCTGTCGCGAACACCGGGGAGCTGTTTTTT. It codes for CASSIKTTASVANTGELFF.

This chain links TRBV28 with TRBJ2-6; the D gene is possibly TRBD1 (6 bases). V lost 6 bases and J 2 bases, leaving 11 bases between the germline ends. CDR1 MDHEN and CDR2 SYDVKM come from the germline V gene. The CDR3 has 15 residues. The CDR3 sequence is CASRSRGTGANVLTF. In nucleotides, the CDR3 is TGTGCCAGCAGGTCCAGGGGAACTGGGGCCAACGTCCTGACTTTC. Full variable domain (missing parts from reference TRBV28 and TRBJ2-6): DVKVTQSSRYLVKRTGEKVFLECVQDMDHENMFWYRQDPGLGLRLIYFSYDVKMKEKGDIPEGYSVSREKKERFSLILESASTNQTSMYLCASRSRGTGANVLTFGAGSRLTVL.

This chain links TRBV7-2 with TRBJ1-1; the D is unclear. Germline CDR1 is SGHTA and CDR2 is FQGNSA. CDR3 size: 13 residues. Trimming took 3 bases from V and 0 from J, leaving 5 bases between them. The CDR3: CASSFGMNTEAFF. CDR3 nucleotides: TGTGCCAGCAGCTTCGGGATGAACACTGAAGCTTTCTTT.

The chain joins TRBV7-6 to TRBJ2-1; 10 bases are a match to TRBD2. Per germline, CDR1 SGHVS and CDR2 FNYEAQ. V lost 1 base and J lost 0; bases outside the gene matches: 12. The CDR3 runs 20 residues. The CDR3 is CASSLDRGISGRSSYNEQFF. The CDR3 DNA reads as TGTGCCAGCAGCTTAGATCGAGGTATTAGCGGGAGGAGCTCCTACAATGAGCAGTTCTTC.

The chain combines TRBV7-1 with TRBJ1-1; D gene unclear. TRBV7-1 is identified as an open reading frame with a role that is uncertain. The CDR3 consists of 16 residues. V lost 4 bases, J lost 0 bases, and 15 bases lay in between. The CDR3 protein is CASSLNPGRLNTEAFF. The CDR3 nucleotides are TGTGCCAGCAGCTTGAATCCGGGGAGATTGAACACTGAAGCTTTCTTT.

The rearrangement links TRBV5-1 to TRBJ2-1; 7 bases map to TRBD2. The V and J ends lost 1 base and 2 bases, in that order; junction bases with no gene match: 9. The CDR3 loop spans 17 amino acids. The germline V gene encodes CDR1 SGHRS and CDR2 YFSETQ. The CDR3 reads CASSLSISAGAYNEQFF. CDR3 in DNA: TGCGCCAGCAGCTTGTCGATTTCGGCGGGAGCCTACAATGAGCAGTTCTTC.

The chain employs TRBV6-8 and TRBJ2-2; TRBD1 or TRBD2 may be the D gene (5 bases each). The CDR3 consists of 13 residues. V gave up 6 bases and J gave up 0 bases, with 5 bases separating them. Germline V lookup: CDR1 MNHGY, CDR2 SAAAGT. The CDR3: CASRGPNTGELFF. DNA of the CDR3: TGTGCCAGCAGGGGACCGAACACCGGGGAGCTGTTTTTT.

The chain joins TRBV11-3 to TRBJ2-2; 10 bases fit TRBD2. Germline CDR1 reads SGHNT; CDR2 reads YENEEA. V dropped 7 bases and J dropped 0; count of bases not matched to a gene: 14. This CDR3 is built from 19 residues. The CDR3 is CASNPQPGLATANTGELFF. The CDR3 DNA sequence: TGTGCCAGCAACCCCCAACCGGGACTAGCGACCGCGAACACCGGGGAGCTGTTTTTT.

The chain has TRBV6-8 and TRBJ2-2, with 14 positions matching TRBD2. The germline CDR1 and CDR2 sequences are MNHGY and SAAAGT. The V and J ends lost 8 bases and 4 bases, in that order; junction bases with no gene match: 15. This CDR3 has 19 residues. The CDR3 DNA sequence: TGTGCCAGCGGACAGCCGGGACAGGGACTAGCGGGGGTCACCGGGGAGCTGTTTTTT. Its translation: CASGQPGQGLAGVTGELFF.

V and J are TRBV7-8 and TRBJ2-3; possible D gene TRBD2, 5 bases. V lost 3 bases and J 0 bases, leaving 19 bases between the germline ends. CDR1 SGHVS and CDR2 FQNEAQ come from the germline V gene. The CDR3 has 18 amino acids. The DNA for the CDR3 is TGTGCCAGCAGCTTGTCCAGCGGAAGAAGATATAGCACAGATACGCAGTATTTT. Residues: CASSLSSGRRYSTDTQYF.

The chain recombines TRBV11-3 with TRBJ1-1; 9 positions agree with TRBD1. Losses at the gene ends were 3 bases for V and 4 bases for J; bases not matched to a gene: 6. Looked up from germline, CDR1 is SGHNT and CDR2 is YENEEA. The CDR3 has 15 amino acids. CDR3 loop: CASSFYRGRSTEAFF. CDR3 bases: TGTGCCAGCAGCTTTTACAGGGGGCGTTCCACTGAAGCTTTCTTT.